Below are 19 T cell receptor beta chains sequenced from a single sample in a study of control samples from healthy donors and cancer patients. TCRdb's table, derived via immunoSEQ multiplex PCR, lists solely in-frame clones and lacks some. This sample yields about 47,000 clones, of which around 80% are seen a single time; roughly a tenth belongs to the top ten. Sequenced input: blood. The receptor set was obtained from a man aged 70 or older in good health.

The rearrangement joins TRBV11-3 to TRBJ2-1; the D is unclear. The CDR3 is 11 amino acids. With 4 bases removed from V and 9 bases from J, the gap between germline ends came to 7 bases. Germline V gives CDR1 SGHNT, CDR2 YENEEA. CDR3 sequence reads: CASSSGGEQFF. CDR3 nucleotides: TGTGCCAGCAGCTCGGGTGGTGAGCAGTTCTTC. The full variable domain, its missing parts supplied by reference TRBV11-3 and TRBJ2-1, is EAGVVQSPRYKIIEKKQPVAFWCNPISGHNTLYWYLQNLGQGPELLIRYENEEAVDDSQLPKDRFSAERLKGVDSTLKIQPAELGDSAVYLCASSSGGEQFFGPGTRLTVL.

This clone was counted a single time. The chain recombines TRBV20-1 with TRBJ2-5, with TRBD1 matching 8 bases. J lost 5 bases, V lost 3 bases, and 14 bases had no gene match. Germline values: CDR1 DFQATT, CDR2 SNEGSKA (reference sequence). The CDR3 sequence is 16 residues long. The CDR3 DNA is TGCAGTGCTAGTTACCCCAGGGGGCGGTTGGTGGAGACCCAGTACTTC. Translating it yields CSASYPRGRLVETQYF.

CDR3 nucleotides: TGTGCCACCAGTGATTTGGGGCCCTCCCCCCCCTATGAGCAGTTCTTC. Translation gives CATSDLGPSPPYEQFF. J is TRBJ2-1 and V is TRBV24-1; D call uncertain. This CDR3 has 16 residues. V was trimmed by 0 bases and J by 8 bases, leaving 16 bases between them. Germline CDR1 KGHDR, CDR2 SFDVKD.

This clone was detected a few times. Other DNA sequences in this sample translate to the same CDR3. The J gene is TRBJ1-1, the V gene TRBV7-9; D not certain. V lost 1 base to trimming and J lost 7 bases, with 4 bases between them. This CDR3 is built from 11 residues. CDR1 and CDR2 (germline): SEHNR, FQNEAQ (reference sequence). In DNA form, the CDR3 reads TGTGCCAGCAGCTTAGAGGGTGAAGCTTTCTTT. Translation: CASSLEGEAFF.

This chain uses TRBV7-9 with TRBJ2-2; D remains unclear. Per the germline V gene, CDR1 is SEHNR and CDR2 is FQNEAQ (reference sequence). The CDR3 loop spans 14 amino acids. Between the trimmed V and J ends, which lost 2 bases and 1 base, there was a span of 5 bases. The CDR3 DNA follows: TGTGCCAGCAGCTTAAGTGTGAACACCGGGGAGCTGTTTTTT. Amino acid sequence: CASSLSVNTGELFF.

The V gene is TRBV7-8, the J gene TRBJ2-7; possibly TRBD1 or TRBD2 for D (6 bases each). CDR3 size: 15 residues. Per germline, CDR1 SGHVS and CDR2 FQNEAQ. Trimming left V 5 bases short and J 5 bases short, with 19 bases between. CDR3 sequence reads: CASSRAGGGLDEQYF. CDR3 bases: TGTGCCAGCAGCCGAGCCGGGGGCGGCCTGGACGAGCAGTACTTC.

This clone has just one count. The rearrangement uses TRBV3-1 (or the pseudogene TRBV3-2) and TRBJ1-4; possibly TRBD1 for D (5 bases). The CDR3 runs to 13 residues. Trimming stripped 2 bases from V and 10 bases from J, with 11 bases between. Germline CDR1 LGHDT, CDR2 YNNKEL (reference sequence). CDR3 loop: CASSQRGGGKLFF. In DNA, the CDR3 is TGTGCCAGCAGCCAACGGGGTGGGGGAAAACTGTTTTTT.

The chain uses TRBV3-1 (or the pseudogene TRBV3-2) and TRBJ2-2; tentative D call: TRBD2 (6 bases). Trimming cost V 2 bases and J 4 bases, with 8 bases left between them. The CDR3 has 14 amino acids. The V gene's germline CDR1 is LGHDT and CDR2 YNNKEL (reference sequence). This chain's CDR3 is CASSQRGGTGELFF. In DNA, the CDR3 is TGTGCCAGCAGCCAACGGGGAGGCACCGGGGAGCTGTTTTTT.

The V and J genes are TRBV5-6 and TRBJ2-3, with D possibly matching TRBD2 (5 bases). V lost 2 bases, J lost 2 bases, and 9 bases lay in between. This CDR3 has 14 residues. Germline loops: CDR1 SGHDT, CDR2 YYEEEE. This CDR3 is CASSFGSSTDTQYF. The CDR3 DNA is TGTGCCAGCAGCTTTGGGAGTTCCACAGATACGCAGTATTTT.

The chain has TRBV5-1 and TRBJ2-2, with D unclear. The CDR3 spans 14 residues. The germline V gene has CDR1 SGHRS and CDR2 YFSETQ. Trimming left V 4 bases short and J 2 bases short, with 9 bases between. As DNA, the CDR3 is TGCGCCAGCAGCCAACGACCTAACACCGGGGAGCTGTTTTTT. Its translation is CASSQRPNTGELFF.

This clone was seen only once. The chain carries TRBV2 and TRBJ2-2, with TRBD2 as a possible D gene (5 bases). Looked up from germline, CDR1 is SNHLY and CDR2 is FYNNEI. V shed 6 bases and J shed 4 bases, with 12 bases lying between them. The CDR3 spans 14 residues. In nucleotides, the CDR3 is TGTGCCAGCAGCTTCCTAGCAGGCACCGGGGAGCTGTTTTTT. It translates to CASSFLAGTGELFF.

This clone was detected only once. The rearrangement uses TRBV10-2 and TRBJ1-6; D is undetermined. The CDR3 runs 14 residues. V lost 6 bases and J lost 6, with 12 bases in between. CDR1 is WSHSY and CDR2 is SAAADI in the germline V gene. CDR3 residues: CASRPPRTNSPLHF. CDR3 DNA: TGCGCCAGCAGACCACCTCGGACTAATTCACCCCTCCACTTT.

The chain has TRBV5-1 and TRBJ2-1; 11 bases are shared with TRBD1. Germline loops: CDR1 SGHRS, CDR2 YFSETQ. V lost 3 bases to trimming and J lost 7 bases; unmatched junction nucleotides: 3. CDR3 length: 14 amino acids. The CDR3 bases are TGCGCCAGCAGCTCCGGACAGGGGGCGAATGAGCAGTTCTTC. It codes for CASSSGQGANEQFF.

The V call is TRBV11-2, the J call TRBJ1-1; D might be TRBD1 (5 bases). The CDR3 sequence is 15 residues long. The V end was cut by 5 bases, the J end by 3 bases, with 16 bases between. Germline-derived CDR1 and CDR2 are SGHAT and FQNNGV. CDR3 sequence reads: CASSRRPGGDTEAFF. DNA for the CDR3: TGTGCCAGCAGCCGAAGACCGGGAGGGGACACTGAAGCTTTCTTT.

The CDR3 sequence: CASSIRPSGANVLTF. The CDR3 DNA sequence: TGTGCCAGTAGTATAAGGCCCTCTGGGGCCAACGTCCTGACTTTC. V usage is TRBV19 and J usage is TRBJ2-6; D remains ambiguous. Trimming shortened V by 2 bases and J by 0 bases, and 5 bases separated the two germline ends. Per the germline V gene, CDR1 is LNHDA and CDR2 is SQIVND (reference sequence). CDR3 length: 15 amino acids.

This chain uses TRBV12-5 with TRBJ1-5; D remains ambiguous. V was shortened by 3 bases and J by 4 bases, with 7 bases between the two germline ends. The CDR3 covers 13 residues. Germline V gene data show CDR1 as LGHNT and CDR2 as FRNRAP. The CDR3 region is CASGFNTNQPQHF. The DNA of the CDR3 is TGTGCTAGTGGTTTCAATACAAATCAGCCCCAGCATTTT.

The chain uses TRBV27 and TRBJ2-1; maybe TRBD2 (6 bases). Germline V gene data show CDR1 as MNHEY and CDR2 as SMNVEV (reference sequence). With 2 bases removed from V and 3 bases from J, the gap between germline ends came to 17 bases. The CDR3 runs to 17 residues. The CDR3 coding sequence is TGTGCCAGCAGTTTAAAGGTTCTAGCGAAGAGCTACAATGAGCAGTTCTTC. Translation gives CASSLKVLAKSYNEQFF.

The rearrangement joins TRBV11-3 to TRBJ2-7; TRBD2 agrees at 7 bases. This CDR3 spans 13 amino acids. V dropped 7 bases and J dropped 3; count of bases not matched to a gene: 6. CDR1 SGHNT and CDR2 YENEEA come from the germline V gene. The CDR3 here is CASNPPGGYEQYF. CDR3 sequence (DNA): TGTGCCAGCAATCCCCCGGGGGGCTACGAGCAGTACTTC.

The rearrangement joins TRBV18 to TRBJ1-4; D is uncertain. The CDR3 is 12 residues long. Trimming pared 3 bases from V and 8 bases from J, leaving 7 bases between. Looked up from germline, CDR1 is KGHSH and CDR2 is LQKENI. CDR3 residues: CASSPGREKLFF. The CDR3 nucleotides are TGTGCCAGCTCACCCGGGAGGGAAAAACTGTTTTTT.